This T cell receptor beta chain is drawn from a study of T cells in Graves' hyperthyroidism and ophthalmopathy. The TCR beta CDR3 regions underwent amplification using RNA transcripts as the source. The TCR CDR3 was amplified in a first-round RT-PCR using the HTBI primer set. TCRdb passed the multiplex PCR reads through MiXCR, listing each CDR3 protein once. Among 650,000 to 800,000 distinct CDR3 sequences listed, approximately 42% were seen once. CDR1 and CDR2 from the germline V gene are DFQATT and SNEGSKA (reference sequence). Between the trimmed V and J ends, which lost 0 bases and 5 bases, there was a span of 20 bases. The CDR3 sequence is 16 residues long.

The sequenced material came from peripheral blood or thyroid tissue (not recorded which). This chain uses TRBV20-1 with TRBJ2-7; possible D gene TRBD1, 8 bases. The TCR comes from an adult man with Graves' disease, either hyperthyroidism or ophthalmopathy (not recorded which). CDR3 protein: CSARDGRGTGSHEQYF. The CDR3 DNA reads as TGCAGTGCTAGAGATGGGAGGGGGACAGGCTCGCACGAGCAGTACTTC.